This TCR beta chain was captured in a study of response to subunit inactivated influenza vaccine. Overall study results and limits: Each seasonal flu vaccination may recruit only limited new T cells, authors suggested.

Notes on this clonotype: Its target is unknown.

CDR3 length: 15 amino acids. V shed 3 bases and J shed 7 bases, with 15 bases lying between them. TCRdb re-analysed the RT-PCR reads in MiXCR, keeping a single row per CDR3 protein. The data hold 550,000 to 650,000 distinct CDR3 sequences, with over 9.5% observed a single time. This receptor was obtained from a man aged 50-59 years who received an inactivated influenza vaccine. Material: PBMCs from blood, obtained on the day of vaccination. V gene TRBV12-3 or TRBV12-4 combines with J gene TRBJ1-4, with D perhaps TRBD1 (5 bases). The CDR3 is CASSFPPGTGEKLFF. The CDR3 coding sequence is TGTGCCAGCAGTTTCCCCCCGGGGACGGGTGAAAAACTGTTTTTT.